This T cell receptor beta chain was profiled in a study of vaccination effects on CD4 cells after COVID-19. Germline-derived CDR1 and CDR2 are KGHSH and LQKENI. Deletions cut 0 bases from V and 0 bases from J, with 12 bases between. This CDR3 is built from 17 residues. The repertoire was sequenced with immunoSEQ multiplex PCR; TCRdb's copy has only in-frame clones and lacks some. The data hold some 28,000 clones, with around 72% observed a single time. A word on this clone: No antigen is known for it.

After expansion with viral peptide pools in the ViraFEST assay, antigen-specific CD4+ T cells were sequenced. Culture lasted about ten days before CD4+ T cell isolation. Vaccine recipients lacked prior SARS-CoV-2 infection and had negative nucleocapsid antibodies. It was with about 9.3 IU/ml IL-2 and about 9.2 ug/ml peptides that some 1.9 million PBMC per well were cultured. Replacing half the medium with IL-2 medium was done on days 3 and 7. The rearrangement joins TRBV18 to TRBJ2-4; D is undetermined. The material sequenced was CD4+ T cells from PBMCs cultured with SARS-CoV-2 spike peptides, taken before COVID-19 vaccination. The receptor was isolated from a human donor who received a COVID-19 vaccine. DNA of the CDR3: TGTGCCAGCTCACCACCTTTAAGGACCGTAGCCAAAAACATTCAGTACTTC. This sequence encodes CASSPPLRTVAKNIQYF.